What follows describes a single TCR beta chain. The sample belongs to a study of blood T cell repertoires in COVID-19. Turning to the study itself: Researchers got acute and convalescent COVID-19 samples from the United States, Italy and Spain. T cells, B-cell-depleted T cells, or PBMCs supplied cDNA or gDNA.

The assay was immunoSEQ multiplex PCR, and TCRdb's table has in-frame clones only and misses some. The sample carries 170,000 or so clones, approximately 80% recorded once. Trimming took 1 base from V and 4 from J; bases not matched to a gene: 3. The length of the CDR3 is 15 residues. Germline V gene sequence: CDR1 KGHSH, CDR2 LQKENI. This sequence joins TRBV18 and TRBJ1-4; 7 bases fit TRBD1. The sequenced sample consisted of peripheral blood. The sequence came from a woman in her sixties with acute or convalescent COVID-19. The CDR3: CASSPQDRINEKLFF. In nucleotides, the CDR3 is TGTGCCAGCTCACCACAGGACAGGATTAATGAAAAACTGTTTTTT.